This T cell receptor (beta chain) was sequenced in a study of OX40 agonist ivuxolimab in advanced cancers. This clone is a singleton in its sample. Clones were read by immunoSEQ multiplex PCR, and TCRdb kept only the in-frame ones, dropping some. The sample has 50,000 to 60,000 clones; 70% to 85% are singletons. V shed 7 bases, J shed 4 bases, and the junction held 18 bases outside the gene matches. This CDR3 region has 18 residues. The germline V gene has CDR1 LNHDA and CDR2 SQIVND (reference sequence). The chain combines TRBV19 with TRBJ2-3, with TRBD1 matching over 9 bases. This TCR was recovered from an adult with an advanced solid tumor such as melanoma, head and neck, liver or kidney cancer. Material: CD4+ or CD8+ T cells sorted from blood, obtained in a trial of the OX40 agonist ivuxolimab. The CDR3 loop is CASTGTGSAVRVADTQYF. CDR3 sequence (DNA): TGTGCCAGTACCGGGACAGGGAGCGCCGTTAGGGTGGCAGATACGCAGTATTTT.